These T cell receptor beta chains were read from a single sample in a study of cytomegalovirus exposure and HLA in healthy donors. Using immunoSEQ multiplex PCR, the repertoire was profiled, and TCRdb retains in-frame clones only, with some absent. The table lists 180,000 or so clones, 77% of them singletons. Input material: PBMCs. The receptors were sampled from a man aged 18 to 35 in good health and CMV-seronegative. CDR3s include the opening cysteine and the closing phenylalanine or tryptophan. D genes are given only for firm matches. Size tells how often a clone was seen (once, few, many) or the class of an expanded clone, and some rows leave it out.

V gene,D gene,clone size,J gene,CDR3 protein,CDR3 DNA
TRBV27,TRBD1,-,TRBJ2-1,CASSLYRGVRNEQFF,TGTGCCAGCAGTTTATACAGGGGAGTCAGGAATGAGCAGTTCTTC
TRBV28,TRBD1,-,TRBJ2-1,CASSLGDRGHEQFF,TGTGCCAGCAGTTTAGGAGACAGGGGGCATGAGCAGTTCTTC
TRBV7-2,-,-,TRBJ2-5,CASSPGGRETQYF,TGTGCCAGCAGCCCCGGAGGCCGGGAGACCCAGTACTTC
TRBV7-3,-,-,TRBJ2-7,CASSLKPGVEYEQYF,TGTGCCAGCAGCTTAAAGCCGGGAGTAGAATACGAGCAGTACTTC
TRBV7-3,-,once,TRBJ2-5,CASSLKPVLASQETQYF,TGTGCCAGCAGCTTAAAACCCGTACTAGCCTCCCAAGAGACCCAGTACTTC
TRBV7-9,TRBD2,-,TRBJ2-1,CASSLIREAWEQFF,TGTGCCAGCAGCTTAATCCGGGAGGCGTGGGAGCAGTTCTTC
TRBV7-2,-,-,TRBJ1-4,CASSLEGLGKLFF,TGTGCCAGCAGCTTAGAAGGACTCGGAAAACTGTTTTTT
TRBV4-3,-,-,TRBJ2-1,CASSQDVASETSSYNEQFF,TGCGCCAGCAGCCAAGATGTAGCTAGCGAAACGAGCTCCTACAATGAGCAGTTCTTC
TRBV30,TRBD2,-,TRBJ2-1,CAWSPGGAGEQFF,TGTGCCTGGAGTCCCGGGGGGGCAGGTGAGCAGTTCTTC
TRBV13,TRBD1,-,TRBJ2-7,CASSSTGQSYEQYF,TGTGCCAGCAGCTCTACGGGACAGTCCTACGAGCAGTACTTC
TRBV19,TRBD1,-,TRBJ1-5,CASSGTGGQPQHF,TGTGCCAGTAGTGGGACAGGGGGACAGCCCCAGCATTTT
TRBV5-1,-,-,TRBJ1-1,CASSLEPGLGGTEAFF,TGCGCCAGCAGCTTGGAACCAGGGTTGGGGGGCACTGAAGCTTTCTTT
TRBV11-2,-,-,TRBJ2-1,CASSLELGSHEQFF,TGTGCCAGCAGCTTAGAGTTAGGGAGCCATGAGCAGTTCTTC
TRBV7-9,-,-,TRBJ2-5,CSSSLASGAQETQYF,TGTTCCAGCAGCTTAGCCTCAGGGGCCCAAGAGACCCAGTACTTC
TRBV7-2,-,-,TRBJ2-2,CASSLAGGYAGELFF,TGTGCCAGCAGCTTAGCGGGAGGTTATGCCGGGGAGCTGTTTTTT
TRBV13,TRBD1,few,TRBJ1-2,CASSSSGRDRPYGYTF,TGTGCCAGCAGCTCGTCCGGCAGGGACAGGCCTTATGGCTACACCTTC
TRBV30,TRBD2,-,TRBJ2-3,CAWSVLSETSRGADTQYF,TGTGCCTGGAGTGTACTCTCCGAGACTAGCCGGGGGGCAGATACGCAGTATTTT
TRBV7-9,-,-,TRBJ2-5,CASSGVATAYF,TGTGCCAGCAGCGGAGTAGCGACCGCGTACTTC
TRBV7-9,TRBD1,-,TRBJ1-1,CASSLVQGSTEAFF,TGTGCCAGCAGCTTAGTACAGGGGAGCACTGAAGCTTTCTTT
TRBV5-4,TRBD1,-,TRBJ2-7,CASSGGGQGAGEQYF,TGTGCCAGCAGCGGCGGGGGACAGGGGGCGGGCGAGCAGTACTTC
TRBV6-4,-,-,TRBJ2-2,CASSEVGEVGTGELFF,TGTGCCAGCAGTGAAGTCGGGGAGGTTGGGACCGGGGAGCTGTTTTTT
TRBV6-5,-,-,TRBJ2-1,CASSPGHPYNEQFF,TGTGCCAGCAGTCCGGGACATCCCTACAATGAGCAGTTCTTC
TRBV4-1,-,-,TRBJ1-3,CASSQEAYRVSGNTIYF,TGCGCCAGCAGCCAAGAGGCGTACAGGGTTTCTGGAAACACCATATATTTT
TRBV19,TRBD1,-,TRBJ1-2,CASMRQGANYGYTF,TGTGCCAGTATGAGACAGGGGGCTAACTATGGCTACACCTTC
TRBV11-2,TRBD2,few,TRBJ2-1,CASSRTSGGIQAYNEQFF,TGTGCCAGCAGCAGGACTAGCGGGGGGATCCAGGCCTACAATGAGCAGTTCTTC
TRBV4-2,TRBD2,-,TRBJ2-5,CASSQGLAGQETQYF,TGTGCCAGCAGCCAAGGCCTAGCGGGACAAGAGACCCAGTACTTC